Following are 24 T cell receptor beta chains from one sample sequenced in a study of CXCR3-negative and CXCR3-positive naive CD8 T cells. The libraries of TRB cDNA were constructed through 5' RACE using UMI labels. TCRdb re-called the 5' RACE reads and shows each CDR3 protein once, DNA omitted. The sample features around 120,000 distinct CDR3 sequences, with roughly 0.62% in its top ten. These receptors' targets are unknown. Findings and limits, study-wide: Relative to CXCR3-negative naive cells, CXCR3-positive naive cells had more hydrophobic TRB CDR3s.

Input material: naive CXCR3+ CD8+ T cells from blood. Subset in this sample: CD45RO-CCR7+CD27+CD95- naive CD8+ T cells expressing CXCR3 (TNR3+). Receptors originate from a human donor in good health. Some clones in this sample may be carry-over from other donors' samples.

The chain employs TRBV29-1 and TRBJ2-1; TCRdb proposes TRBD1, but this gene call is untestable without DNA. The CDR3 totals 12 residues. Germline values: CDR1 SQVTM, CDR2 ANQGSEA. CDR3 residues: CSASGGLGEQFF.

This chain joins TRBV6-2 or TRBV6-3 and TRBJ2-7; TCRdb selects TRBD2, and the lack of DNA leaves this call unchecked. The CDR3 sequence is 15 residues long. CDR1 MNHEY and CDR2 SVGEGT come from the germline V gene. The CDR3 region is CASSSASGRAYEQYF.

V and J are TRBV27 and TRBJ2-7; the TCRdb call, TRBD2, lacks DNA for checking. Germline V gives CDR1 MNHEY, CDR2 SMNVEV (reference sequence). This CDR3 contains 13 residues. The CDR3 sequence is CASSSGTEGEQYF.

The CDR3 loop reads CASSLVGTTEAFF. This chain uses TRBV28 with TRBJ1-1. The CDR3 is made up of 13 amino acids. Germline CDR1 is MDHEN and CDR2 is SYDVKM.

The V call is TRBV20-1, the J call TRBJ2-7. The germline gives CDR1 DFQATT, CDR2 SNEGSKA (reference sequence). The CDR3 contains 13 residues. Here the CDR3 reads CSASGRNPYEQYF.

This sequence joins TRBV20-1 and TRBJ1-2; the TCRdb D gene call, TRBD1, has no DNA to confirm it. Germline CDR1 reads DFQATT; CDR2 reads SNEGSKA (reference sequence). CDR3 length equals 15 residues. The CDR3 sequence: CSPGGTGVFSYGYTF.

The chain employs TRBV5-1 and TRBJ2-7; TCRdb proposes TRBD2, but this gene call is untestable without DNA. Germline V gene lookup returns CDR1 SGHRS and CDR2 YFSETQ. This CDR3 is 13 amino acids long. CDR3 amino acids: CASSSTRRYEQYF.

The CDR3 is CASSSGGSPLNTGELFF. The rearrangement uses TRBV2 and TRBJ2-2; TCRdb's D call of TRBD2 is untestable without DNA. The CDR3 is 17 amino acids. Germline V gives CDR1 SNHLY, CDR2 FYNNEI.

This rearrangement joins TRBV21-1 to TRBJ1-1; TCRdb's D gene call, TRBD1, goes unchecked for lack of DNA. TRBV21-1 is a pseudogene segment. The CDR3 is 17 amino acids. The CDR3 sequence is CASSHHPETGMNTEAFF.

The CDR3 protein is CASSFFGLMGPYEQYF. This chain uses TRBV27 with TRBJ2-7. The germline V gene has CDR1 MNHEY and CDR2 SMNVEV (reference sequence). CDR3 length: 16 residues.

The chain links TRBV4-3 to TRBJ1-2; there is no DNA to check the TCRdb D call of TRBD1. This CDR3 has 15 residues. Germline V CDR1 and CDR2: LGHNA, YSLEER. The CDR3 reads CASSQEHRGHYGYTF.

CDR3 sequence: CSVELAGAGETQYF. The chain recombines TRBV29-1 with TRBJ2-5; the D call of TRBD2 rests on TCRdb alone, since no DNA is present to check it. This CDR3 contains 14 residues. Germline CDR1 SQVTM, CDR2 ANQGSEA.

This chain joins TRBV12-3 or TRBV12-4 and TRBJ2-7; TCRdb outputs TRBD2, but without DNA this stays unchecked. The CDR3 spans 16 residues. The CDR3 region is CASRTSGGINSYEQYF.

CDR3 residues: CASSYQYGLADEQYF. The chain recombines TRBV6-5 with TRBJ2-7; checking the TCRdb D call of TRBD2 is not possible without DNA. This CDR3 is built from 15 residues. Germline V gene sequence: CDR1 MNHEY, CDR2 SVGAGI.

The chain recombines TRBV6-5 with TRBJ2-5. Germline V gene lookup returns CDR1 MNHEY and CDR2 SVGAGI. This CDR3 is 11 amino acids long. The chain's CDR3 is CASTTGETQYF.

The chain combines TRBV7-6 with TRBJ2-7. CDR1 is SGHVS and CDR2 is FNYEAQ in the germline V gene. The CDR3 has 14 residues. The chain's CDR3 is CASSLGSRTREQYF.

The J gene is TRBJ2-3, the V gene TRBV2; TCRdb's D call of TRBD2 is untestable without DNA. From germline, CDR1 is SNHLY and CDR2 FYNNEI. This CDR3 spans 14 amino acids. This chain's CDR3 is CASSYRDYPDTQYF. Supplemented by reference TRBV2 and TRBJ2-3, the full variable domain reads EPEVTQTPSHQVTQMGQEVILRCVPISNHLYFYWYRQILGQKVEFLVSFYNNEISEKSEIFDDQFSVERPDGSNFTLKIRSTKLEDSAMYFCASSYRDYPDTQYFGPGTRLTVL.

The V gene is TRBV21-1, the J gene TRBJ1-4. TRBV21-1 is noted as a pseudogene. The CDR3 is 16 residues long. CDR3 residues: CASRGDDTATNEKLFF.

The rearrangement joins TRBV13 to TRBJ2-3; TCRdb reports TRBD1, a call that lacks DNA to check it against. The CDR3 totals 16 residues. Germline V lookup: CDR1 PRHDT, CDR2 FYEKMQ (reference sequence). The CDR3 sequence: CASSPAGSGDGDTQYF.

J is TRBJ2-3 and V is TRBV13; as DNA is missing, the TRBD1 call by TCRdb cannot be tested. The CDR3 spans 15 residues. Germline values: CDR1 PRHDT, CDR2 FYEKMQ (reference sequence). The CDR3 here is CASSSTPSGTDTQYF.

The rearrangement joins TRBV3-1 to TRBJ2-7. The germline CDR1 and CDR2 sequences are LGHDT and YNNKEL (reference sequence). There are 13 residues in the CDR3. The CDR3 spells CASSQGNGYQQYF.

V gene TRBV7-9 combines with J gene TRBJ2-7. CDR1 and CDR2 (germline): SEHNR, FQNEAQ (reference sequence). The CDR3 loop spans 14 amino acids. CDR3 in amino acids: CASSSTVSTYEQYF.

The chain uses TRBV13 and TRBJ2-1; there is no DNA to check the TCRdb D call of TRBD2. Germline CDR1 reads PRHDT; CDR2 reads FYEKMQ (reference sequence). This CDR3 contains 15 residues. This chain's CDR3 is CASSLRRESTDEQFF.

The CDR3 loop reads CASSLKGTDDYEQYF. The rearrangement uses TRBV11-3 and TRBJ2-7; TCRdb's D call, TRBD1, is unchecked because there is no DNA. The germline V gene encodes CDR1 SGHNT and CDR2 YENEEA. The CDR3 has 15 amino acids.